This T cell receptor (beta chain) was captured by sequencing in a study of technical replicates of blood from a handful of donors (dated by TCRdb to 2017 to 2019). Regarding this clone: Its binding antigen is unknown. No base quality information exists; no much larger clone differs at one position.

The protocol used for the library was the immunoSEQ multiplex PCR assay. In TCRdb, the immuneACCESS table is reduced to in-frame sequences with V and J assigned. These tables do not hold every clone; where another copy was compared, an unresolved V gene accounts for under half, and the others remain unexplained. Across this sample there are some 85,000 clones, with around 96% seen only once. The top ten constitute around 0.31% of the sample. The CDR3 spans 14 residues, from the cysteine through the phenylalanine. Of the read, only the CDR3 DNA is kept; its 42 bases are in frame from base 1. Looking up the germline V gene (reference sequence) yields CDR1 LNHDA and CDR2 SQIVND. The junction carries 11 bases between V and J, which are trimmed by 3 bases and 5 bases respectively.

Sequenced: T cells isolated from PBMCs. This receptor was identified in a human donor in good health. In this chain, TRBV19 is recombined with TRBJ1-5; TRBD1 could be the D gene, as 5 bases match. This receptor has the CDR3 CASSISGFYQPQHF. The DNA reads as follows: TGTGCCAGTAGTATTTCAGGGTTCTATCAGCCCCAGCATTTT.